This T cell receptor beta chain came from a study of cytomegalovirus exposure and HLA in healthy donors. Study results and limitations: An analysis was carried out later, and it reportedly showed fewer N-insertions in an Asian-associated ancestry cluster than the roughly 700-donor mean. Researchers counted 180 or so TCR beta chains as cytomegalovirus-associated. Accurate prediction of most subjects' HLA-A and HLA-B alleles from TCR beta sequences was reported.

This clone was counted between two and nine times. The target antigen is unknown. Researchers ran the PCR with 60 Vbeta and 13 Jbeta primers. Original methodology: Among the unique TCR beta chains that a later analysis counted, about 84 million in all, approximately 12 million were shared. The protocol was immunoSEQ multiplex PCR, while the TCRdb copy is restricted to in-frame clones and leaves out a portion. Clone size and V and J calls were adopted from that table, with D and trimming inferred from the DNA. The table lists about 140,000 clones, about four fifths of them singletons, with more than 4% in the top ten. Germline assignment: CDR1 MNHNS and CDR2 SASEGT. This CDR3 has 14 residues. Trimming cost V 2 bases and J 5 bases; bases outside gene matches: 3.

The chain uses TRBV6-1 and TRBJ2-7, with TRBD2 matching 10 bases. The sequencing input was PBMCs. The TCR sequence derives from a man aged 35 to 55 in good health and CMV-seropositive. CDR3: CASSELAGADEQYF. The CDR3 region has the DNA TGTGCCAGCAGTGAACTAGCGGGAGCGGACGAGCAGTACTTC.